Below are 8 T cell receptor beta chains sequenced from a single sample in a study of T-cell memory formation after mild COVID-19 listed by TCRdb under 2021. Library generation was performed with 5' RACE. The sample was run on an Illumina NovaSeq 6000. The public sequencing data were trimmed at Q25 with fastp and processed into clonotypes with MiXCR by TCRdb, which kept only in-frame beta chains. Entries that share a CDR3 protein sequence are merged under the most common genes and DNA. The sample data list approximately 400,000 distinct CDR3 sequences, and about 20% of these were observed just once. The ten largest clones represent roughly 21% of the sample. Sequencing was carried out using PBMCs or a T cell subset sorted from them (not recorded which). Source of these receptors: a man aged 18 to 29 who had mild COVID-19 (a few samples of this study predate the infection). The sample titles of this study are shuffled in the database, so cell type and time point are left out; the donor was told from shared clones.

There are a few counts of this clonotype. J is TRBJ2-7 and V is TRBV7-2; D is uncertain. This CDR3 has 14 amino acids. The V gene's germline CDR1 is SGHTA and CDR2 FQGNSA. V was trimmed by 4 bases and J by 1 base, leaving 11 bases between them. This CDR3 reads CASSSPIRSYEQYF. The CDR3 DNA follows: TGTGCCAGCAGCTCCCCAATCAGGTCCTACGAGCAGTACTTC. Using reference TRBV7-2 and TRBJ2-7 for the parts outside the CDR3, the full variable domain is GAGVSQSPSNKVTEKGKDVELRCDPISGHTALYWYRQSLGQGLEFLIYFQGNSAPDKSGLPSDRFSAERTGGSVSTLTIQRTQQEDSAVYLCASSSPIRSYEQYFGPGTRLTVT.

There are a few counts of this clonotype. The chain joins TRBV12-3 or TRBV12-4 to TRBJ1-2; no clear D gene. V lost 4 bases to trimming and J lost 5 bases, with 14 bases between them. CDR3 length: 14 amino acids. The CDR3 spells CASSYEEGVYGYTF. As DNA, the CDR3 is TGTGCCAGCAGTTACGAGGAGGGAGTATATGGCTACACCTTC.

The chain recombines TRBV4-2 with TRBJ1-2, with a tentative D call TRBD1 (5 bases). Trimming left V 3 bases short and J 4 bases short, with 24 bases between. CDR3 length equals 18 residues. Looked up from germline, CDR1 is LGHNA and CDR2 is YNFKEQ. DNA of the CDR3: TGTGCCAGCAGCCAGACCGTCGGGGGTCTCGAGAGGTCCTATGGCTACACCTTC. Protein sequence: CASSQTVGGLERSYGYTF.

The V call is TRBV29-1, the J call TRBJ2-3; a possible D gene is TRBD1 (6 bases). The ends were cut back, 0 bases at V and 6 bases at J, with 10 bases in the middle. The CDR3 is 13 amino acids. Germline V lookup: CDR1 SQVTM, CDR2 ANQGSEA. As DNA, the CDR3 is TGCAGCGTTGAAGATCCAGGGGCCGATACGCAGTATTTT. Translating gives CSVEDPGADTQYF.

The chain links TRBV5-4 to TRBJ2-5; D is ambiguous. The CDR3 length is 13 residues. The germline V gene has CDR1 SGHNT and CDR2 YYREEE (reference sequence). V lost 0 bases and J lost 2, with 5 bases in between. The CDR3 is CASSLDNQETQYF. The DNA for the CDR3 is TGTGCCAGCAGCTTGGATAATCAAGAGACCCAGTACTTC.

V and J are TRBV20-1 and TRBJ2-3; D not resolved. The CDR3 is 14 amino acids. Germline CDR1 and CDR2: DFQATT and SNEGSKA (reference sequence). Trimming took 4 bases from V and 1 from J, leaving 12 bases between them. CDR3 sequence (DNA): TGCAGTGCTACCGCCCCCTTAGGCACAGATACGCAGTATTTT. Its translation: CSATAPLGTDTQYF.

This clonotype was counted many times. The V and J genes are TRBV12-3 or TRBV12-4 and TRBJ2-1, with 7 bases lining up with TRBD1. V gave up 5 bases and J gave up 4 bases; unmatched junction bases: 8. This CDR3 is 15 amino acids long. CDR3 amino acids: CASSRPGQIYNEQFF. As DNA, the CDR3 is TGTGCCAGCAGTCGGCCGGGACAGATATACAATGAGCAGTTCTTC.

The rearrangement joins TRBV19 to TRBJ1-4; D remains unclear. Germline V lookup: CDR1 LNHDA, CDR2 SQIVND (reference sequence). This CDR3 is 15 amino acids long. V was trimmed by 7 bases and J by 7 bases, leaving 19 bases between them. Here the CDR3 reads CASNRAESGREKLFF. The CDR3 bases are TGTGCCAGTAACCGAGCAGAGTCCGGGCGTGAAAAACTGTTTTTT.